This T cell receptor (beta chain) was recorded in a study of blood T cell repertoires in COVID-19. The CDR3 covers 13 residues. CDR1 LNHDA and CDR2 SQIVND come from the germline V gene (reference sequence). The V end lost 1 base, the J end lost 4 bases, and 6 bases lay between the germline ends. Data came from immunoSEQ multiplex PCR; TCRdb stores just in-frame clones and leaves some out. The table has some 70,000 clones, around 83% seen once. V usage is TRBV19 and J usage is TRBJ2-3; D gene uncertain. The specimen sequenced was peripheral blood. The source of this sequence is a man aged 50 to 59 with active COVID-19. The CDR3 region is CASSIGGADTQYF. DNA of the CDR3: TGTGCCAGTAGTATAGGTGGAGCAGATACGCAGTATTTT.